This T cell receptor (beta chain) was profiled in a study of blood T cell repertoires in COVID-19. Sequenced by immunoSEQ multiplex PCR; TCRdb stores in-frame clones only, minus some. The table shows about 70,000 clones, with approximately 85% occurring only once. The CDR3 is 16 amino acids. The sequence was obtained from a woman older than 75 with active or convalescent COVID-19. The sample was peripheral blood. The genes are TRBV21-1 and TRBJ1-2; TRBD1, the D gene given by the table, was not confirmed from the DNA. TRBV21-1 is shown as a pseudogene. CDR3 protein: CASSIRTDPLSPGYTF. The CDR3, as DNA: TGTGCCAGCAGCATAAGGACAGACCCCCTATCCCCTGGCTACACCTTC.